Listed here are 20 T cell receptor beta chains from one sample, sequenced in a study of control samples from healthy donors and cancer patients. TCRdb's table, derived via immunoSEQ multiplex PCR, lists solely in-frame clones and lacks some. The sample holds 100,000 to 150,000 clones, about 90% seen once. Sample: blood. Receptor source: a man aged 18 to 35 in good health.

This chain connects TRBV12-3 or TRBV12-4 to TRBJ2-7; D remains ambiguous. The CDR3 runs to 12 residues. V was clipped by 7 bases and J by 4 bases, with 11 bases between them. CDR3 loop: CASTSERYEQYF. CDR3 nucleotides: TGTGCCAGCACCTCAGAAAGGTACGAGCAGTACTTC.

The chain joins TRBV25-1 to TRBJ2-3; perhaps TRBD1 as D (5 bases). The CDR3 loop spans 14 amino acids. V was shortened by 2 bases and J by 6 bases, with 12 bases between the two germline ends. CDR1 and CDR2 from the germline V gene are MGHDK and SYGVNS. CDR3 in DNA: TGTGCCAGCAGTGAACGGCAGGGTGTGGATACGCAGTATTTT. It is translated as CASSERQGVDTQYF.

The chain recombines TRBV19 with TRBJ1-3; the D is unclear. The CDR3 runs 10 residues. Trimming cost V 8 bases and J 5 bases, with 4 bases left between them. Looked up from germline, CDR1 is LNHDA and CDR2 is SQIVND (reference sequence). CDR3 in DNA: TGTGCCAGTGAGAGAAACACCATATATTTT. This gives the protein CASERNTIYF.

V usage is TRBV28 and J usage is TRBJ1-6; no clear D. CDR1 and CDR2 from the germline V gene are MDHEN and SYDVKM. The CDR3 covers 15 residues. Trimming cost V 2 bases and J 5 bases, with 10 bases left between them. CDR3 nucleotides: TGTGCCAGCAGTTTAAATCGGGGAAATAATTCACCCCTCCACTTT. The encoded protein is CASSLNRGNNSPLHF.

J is TRBJ2-1 and V is TRBV14; D remains ambiguous. Per the germline V gene, CDR1 is SGHDN and CDR2 is FVKESK. This CDR3 comprises 11 residues. Between the trimmed V and J ends, which lost 4 bases and 6 bases, there was a span of 4 bases. The CDR3 loop is CASSPRNEQFF. In DNA form, the CDR3 reads TGTGCCAGCAGCCCCCGCAATGAGCAGTTCTTC.

This rearrangement joins TRBV6-5 to TRBJ1-2; a possible D gene is TRBD1 (5 bases). Germline CDR1 and CDR2: MNHEY and SVGAGI. Trimming removed 6 bases at V and 3 bases at J, with 11 bases between. This CDR3 has 13 residues. The DNA for the CDR3 is TGTGCCAGCAGCCGGGGCGCCGACTATGGCTACACCTTC. Its translation: CASSRGADYGYTF.

The chain uses TRBV6-5 and TRBJ1-1; D call uncertain. The V gene lost 8 bases and the J gene lost 1 base, with 14 bases spanning the gap. The CDR3 contains 14 residues. Germline CDR1 reads MNHEY; CDR2 reads SVGAGI. The CDR3 spells CASCNPFRNTEAFF. The CDR3 nucleotides are TGTGCCAGCTGTAACCCTTTTCGGAACACTGAAGCTTTCTTT.

This clone appeared many times. V usage is TRBV6-5 and J usage is TRBJ1-5, with D possibly matching TRBD1 (5 bases). Germline V gene data show CDR1 as MNHEY and CDR2 as SVGAGI. V was cut by 10 bases and J by 4 bases, with 8 bases left in between. The CDR3 is made up of 11 amino acids. The CDR3 spells CATGVNQPQHF. The CDR3 coding sequence is TGTGCCACGGGGGTTAATCAGCCCCAGCATTTT.

The gene calls are TRBV6-6 and TRBJ1-1; 11 bases fit TRBD1. The germline V gene encodes CDR1 MNHNY and CDR2 SVGAGI (reference sequence). V was clipped by 5 bases and J by 0 bases; unmatched bases: 11. This CDR3 is 18 amino acids long. CDR3 in DNA: TGTGCCAGCAGTCTGACGGGACAGGGGGTGTCCATGAACACTGAAGCTTTCTTT. Translating it yields CASSLTGQGVSMNTEAFF.

V usage is TRBV7-9 and J usage is TRBJ2-1; TRBD2 matches 7 bases. The junction had 6 bases not matched to a gene; V was cut back by 4 bases and J by 6 bases. Germline CDR1 is SEHNR and CDR2 is FQNEAQ (reference sequence). The CDR3 contains 14 residues. DNA for the CDR3: TGTGCCAGCAGCTCCGTTCCGGGAGGCAATGAGCAGTTCTTC. This translates into CASSSVPGGNEQFF.

This chain links TRBV7-2 with TRBJ2-2; D is possibly TRBD2 (6 bases). The CDR3 is made up of 15 amino acids. CDR1 is SGHTA, CDR2 FQGNSA, per germline. V lost 5 bases and J lost 5, with 15 bases in between. The CDR3 is CASSPHPRGTGELFF. In DNA form, the CDR3 reads TGTGCCAGCAGCCCACACCCCCGGGGGACCGGGGAGCTGTTTTTT.

The chain carries TRBV19 and TRBJ2-7; weak D call: TRBD1 (6 bases). Trimming shortened V by 4 bases and J by 3 bases, and 10 bases separated the two germline ends. Germline V gene lookup returns CDR1 LNHDA and CDR2 SQIVND (reference sequence). This CDR3 spans 13 amino acids. The DNA for the CDR3 is TGTGCCAGTAGTAACAGGGAGTACTACGAGCAGTACTTC. This encodes CASSNREYYEQYF.

The gene calls are TRBV24-1 and TRBJ1-1, with a weak D call TRBD1 (5 bases). Germline V gene sequence: CDR1 KGHDR, CDR2 SFDVKD. Deletions cut 7 bases from V and 11 bases from J, with 19 bases between. This CDR3 contains 13 residues. CDR3 amino acids: CATRDTGLHMAFF. CDR3 nucleotide sequence: TGTGCCACCAGGGATACAGGCCTCCATATGGCTTTCTTT.

This clone was recorded once. V is TRBV11-2 and J is TRBJ1-1; no clear D. The V end lost 1 base, the J end lost 3 bases, and 12 bases lay between the germline ends. CDR1 is SGHAT and CDR2 is FQNNGV in the germline V gene. The CDR3 consists of 15 residues. CDR3: CASSLVEGGYTEAFF. The CDR3 DNA reads TGTGCCAGCAGCTTAGTGGAGGGCGGATACACTGAAGCTTTCTTT.

This clone was recorded once. This chain links TRBV19 with TRBJ2-6; 7 bases are a match to TRBD1. Germline CDR1 reads LNHDA; CDR2 reads SQIVND (reference sequence). This CDR3 has 13 amino acids. The CDR3 loop is CGTGTSGANVLTF. The DNA of the CDR3 is TGTGGGACAGGTACCTCTGGGGCCAACGTCCTGACTTTC.

The gene calls are TRBV6-1 and TRBJ1-2; TRBD1 matches 7 bases. Per the germline V gene, CDR1 is MNHNS and CDR2 is SASEGT. The V gene end was trimmed by 3 bases and the J gene end by 0 bases; junction bases not matched to a gene: 4. The length of the CDR3 is 15 residues. CDR3 loop: CASSDRTGPNYGYTF. CDR3 in DNA: TGTGCCAGCAGTGATAGGACAGGACCTAACTATGGCTACACCTTC.

The rearrangement joins TRBV7-3 to TRBJ1-2; 7 nucleotides align to TRBD1. The trim removed 0 bases at V and 7 bases at J, leaving 5 bases unmatched. The CDR3 sequence is 14 residues long. Germline CDR1 SGHTA, CDR2 FQGTGA. In nucleotides, the CDR3 is TGTGCCAGCAGCTTAACGGAAACAGGGGTTGGCTACACCTTC. Its protein product is CASSLTETGVGYTF.

V is TRBV27 and J is TRBJ1-5; 9 bases map to TRBD1. The CDR3 totals 15 residues. V dropped 5 bases and J dropped 6; count of bases not matched to a gene: 8. The germline V gene encodes CDR1 MNHEY and CDR2 SMNVEV (reference sequence). CDR3 sequence (DNA): TGTGCCAGCAGTGGGGACAGGGTCGCAGGTCAGCCCCAGCATTTT. Its translation is CASSGDRVAGQPQHF.

This chain uses TRBV18 with TRBJ2-7, with 7 bases matching TRBD1. This CDR3 has 15 residues. The V and J ends lost 0 bases and 4 bases, in that order; junction bases with no gene match: 6. From germline, CDR1 is KGHSH and CDR2 LQKENI. This chain's CDR3 is CASSPPATGIYEQYF. The CDR3 DNA follows: TGTGCCAGCTCACCACCCGCGACAGGGATTTACGAGCAGTACTTC. The entire variable domain, with the rest obtained from reference TRBV18 and TRBJ2-7, is as follows: NAGVMQNPRHLVRRRGQEARLRCSPMKGHSHVYWYRQLPEEGLKFMVYLQKENIIDESGMPKERFSAEFPKEGPSILRIQQVVRGDSAAYFCASSPPATGIYEQYFGPGTRLTVT.

The chain links TRBV19 to TRBJ1-2; TRBD1 agrees at 9 bases. The CDR3 loop spans 16 amino acids. With 3 bases clipped from V and 8 bases from J, the junction kept 13 bases outside the gene matches. Germline V CDR1 and CDR2: LNHDA, SQIVND (reference sequence). The CDR3 region has the DNA TGTGCCAGTAGTATGAATCCGGGACAGGGTCGATGGGGCTACACCTTC. Protein product: CASSMNPGQGRWGYTF. The variable domain in full, with the rest retrieved from reference TRBV19 and TRBJ1-2, is DGGITQSPKYLFRKEGQNVTLSCEQNLNHDAMYWYRQDPGQGLRLIYYSQIVNDFQKGDIAEGYSVSREKKESFPLTVTSAQKNPTAFYLCASSMNPGQGRWGYTFGSGTRLTVV.